Following are 10 T cell receptor beta chains from one sample sequenced in a study of cytomegalovirus exposure and HLA in healthy donors. Using immunoSEQ multiplex PCR, the repertoire was profiled, and TCRdb retains in-frame clones only, with some absent. Among 250,000 to 350,000 clones listed, around 90% were seen once. The sequencing sample was made of PBMCs. These receptors all stem from a woman in her 30s in good health and CMV-seropositive.

The J gene is TRBJ2-3, the V gene TRBV28; D is ambiguous. This CDR3 is built from 17 residues. The germline CDR1 and CDR2 sequences are MDHEN and SYDVKM. Trimming cost V 1 base and J 0 bases, with 14 bases left between them. The CDR3 DNA reads as TGTGCCAGCAGTTTATTGGCAGGCTCCTCTAGCACAGATACGCAGTATTTT. Its translation is CASSLLAGSSSTDTQYF. Based on the CDR3 plus reference TRBV28 and TRBJ2-3, the full variable domain is DVKVTQSSRYLVKRTGEKVFLECVQDMDHENMFWYRQDPGLGLRLIYFSYDVKMKEKGDIPEGYSVSREKKERFSLILESASTNQTSMYLCASSLLAGSSSTDTQYFGPGTRLTVL.

The chain carries TRBV9 and TRBJ1-1; D unresolved. Germline assignment: CDR1 SGDLS and CDR2 YYNGEE. This CDR3 spans 14 amino acids. The ends were cut back, 1 base at V and 3 bases at J, with 10 bases in the middle. For the CDR3, the DNA is TGTGCCAGCAGCGTATCTTCGTTGGACACTGAAGCTTTCTTT. Its protein product is CASSVSSLDTEAFF.

The chain recombines TRBV28 with TRBJ1-1, with D maybe TRBD1 (6 bases). In germline, CDR1 is MDHEN, CDR2 SYDVKM. The CDR3 is made up of 14 amino acids. The V end was cut by 4 bases, the J end by 3 bases, with 12 bases between. CDR3 coding DNA: TGTGCCAGCAGTTCCCGACAGGTGCACACTGAAGCTTTCTTT. Its protein product is CASSSRQVHTEAFF. Variable domain in full (rest from reference TRBV28 and TRBJ1-1): DVKVTQSSRYLVKRTGEKVFLECVQDMDHENMFWYRQDPGLGLRLIYFSYDVKMKEKGDIPEGYSVSREKKERFSLILESASTNQTSMYLCASSSRQVHTEAFFGQGTRLTVV.

The chain couples TRBV27 to TRBJ1-4; 9 bases align to TRBD1. Germline assignment: CDR1 MNHEY and CDR2 SMNVEV (reference sequence). Trimming removed 6 bases from V and 8 bases from J; junction bases left unmatched: 10. CDR3 length: 15 amino acids. CDR3 protein: CASRLGGTGNEKLFF. DNA for the CDR3: TGTGCCAGCAGACTAGGCGGGACAGGGAACGAAAAACTGTTTTTT.

This clone appeared once. The rearrangement joins TRBV5-4 to TRBJ2-7, with unresolved D. Germline-derived CDR1 and CDR2 are SGHNT and YYREEE (reference sequence). V was shortened by 4 bases and J by 0 bases, with 14 bases between the two germline ends. The CDR3 covers 15 residues. CDR3 sequence: CASSAVLGGSYEQYF. In DNA form, the CDR3 reads TGTGCCAGCAGCGCTGTCTTGGGCGGCTCCTACGAGCAGTACTTC.

The chain combines TRBV29-1 with TRBJ2-2; perhaps TRBD1 as D (6 bases). Germline V CDR1 and CDR2: SQVTM, ANQGSEA. V was trimmed by 4 bases and J by 0 bases, leaving 21 bases between them. The CDR3 runs to 18 residues. The CDR3 bases are TGCAGCGTTGGTATAGGGATCAGGGGAATCACGAACACCGGGGAGCTGTTTTTT. Translating it yields CSVGIGIRGITNTGELFF.

The chain is built from TRBV10-3 and TRBJ2-7; the D gene is possibly TRBD1 (5 bases). The length of the CDR3 is 16 residues. Germline lookup yields CDR1 ENHRY and CDR2 SYGVKD. Trimming removed 0 bases at V and 2 bases at J, with 14 bases between. The CDR3 DNA is TGTGCCATCAGTGAGTCTTTCAGGGCAGGGACCTACGAGCAGTACTTC. It is translated as CAISESFRAGTYEQYF.

The V and J genes are TRBV10-3 and TRBJ2-5; the match to TRBD2 covers 9 bases. V was pared by 2 bases and J by 4 bases, with 5 bases of the junction left unmatched. The CDR3 has 15 amino acids. CDR1 ENHRY and CDR2 SYGVKD come from the germline V gene. CDR3 sequence reads: CAISEGLAYGETQYF. CDR3 sequence (DNA): TGTGCCATCAGTGAGGGACTAGCGTATGGAGAGACCCAGTACTTC.

The chain joins TRBV6-5 to TRBJ1-2; D unclear. Germline-derived CDR1 and CDR2 are MNHEY and SVGAGI. The CDR3 runs 11 residues. Trimming took off 5 bases at V and 0 bases at J, with 1 base between the two ends. In DNA form, the CDR3 reads TGTGCCAGCAGTACTAACTATGGCTACACCTTC. Amino acid sequence: CASSTNYGYTF.

V and J are TRBV29-1 and TRBJ1-1; TRBD1 aligns across 10 bases. CDR1 is SQVTM and CDR2 is ANQGSEA in the germline V gene. The CDR3 covers 13 residues. V shed 7 bases and J 1 base; nucleotides not matched to a gene: 3. CDR3 bases: TGCAGCGCCCGGACAGGGGGGAACACTGAAGCTTTCTTT. Residues: CSARTGGNTEAFF.